One and the same sample provided the 10 T cell receptor beta chains below, sequenced in a study of shared clonotypes between healthy human individuals. This table comes from immunoSEQ multiplex PCR, and its TCRdb copy is limited to in-frame clones, with some not included. The sample includes a few million clones, around 94% seen only once; the top ten take around 0.14%. The specimen sequenced was naive CD4+ T cells sorted from blood. Regarding subset: CD45RA+ positively selected. The receptors stem from a man between 18 and 29 years old in good health.

This sequence joins TRBV5-1 and TRBJ1-1; D is possibly TRBD1 (6 bases). The length of the CDR3 is 12 residues. The V end was cut by 7 bases, the J end by 1 base, with 8 bases between. The germline V gene has CDR1 SGHRS and CDR2 YFSETQ. Here the CDR3 DNA reads TGCGCCAGCGGACAGCAGAACACTGAAGCTTTCTTT. This encodes CASGQQNTEAFF.

This chain uses TRBV7-3 with TRBJ2-1; 16 bases fit TRBD2. Trimming at V came to 6 bases and at J to 7 bases, leaving 9 bases not matched to a gene. The CDR3 totals 17 residues. Germline V gene data show CDR1 as SGHTA and CDR2 as FQGTGA. As DNA, the CDR3 is TGTGCCAGCAGTCCGGGACTAGCGGGGGGGCTCAGTAATGAGCAGTTCTTC. Translated, it gives CASSPGLAGGLSNEQFF.

In regard to this clone: This sample includes further DNA sequences coding for the same CDR3. This chain uses TRBV7-2 with TRBJ2-6; D is unresolved. Trimming removed 2 bases at V and 2 bases at J, with 7 bases between. This CDR3 has 15 residues. Looked up from germline, CDR1 is SGHTA and CDR2 is FQGNSA. The CDR3: CASSLSRAGANVLTF. The CDR3, as DNA: TGTGCCAGCAGCTTAAGTCGGGCTGGGGCCAACGTCCTGACTTTC.

The chain recombines TRBV10-2 with TRBJ1-4; perhaps TRBD1 as D (5 bases). This CDR3 has 14 amino acids. The V and J ends lost 6 bases and 6 bases respectively, with 14 bases between them. Per germline, CDR1 WSHSY and CDR2 SAAADI. Here the CDR3 reads CASRNSGTDEKLFF. As DNA, the CDR3 is TGCGCCAGCAGGAATTCCGGGACGGATGAAAAACTGTTTTTT.

The V call is TRBV5-3, the J call TRBJ1-2, with D hard to call. TRBV5-3 is labeled an ORF, and its function is uncertain. V lost 2 bases to trimming and J lost 7 bases, with 6 bases between them. This CDR3 region has 11 residues. CDR3 protein: CARSFFGGYTF. The CDR3 DNA reads as TGTGCCAGAAGCTTTTTTGGTGGCTACACCTTC.

The chain employs TRBV5-1 and TRBJ2-3, with 10 nucleotides matching TRBD1. Unmatched junction bases numbered 8, after V lost 6 bases and J lost 4 bases. Germline CDR1 and CDR2: SGHRS and YFSETQ. The CDR3 sequence is 15 residues long. The DNA for the CDR3 is TGCGCCAGCACCGCCACGACAGGGGGCGCAGATACGCAGTATTTT. It specifies CASTATTGGADTQYF.

V gene TRBV23-1 combines with J gene TRBJ2-7; D unresolved. TRBV23-1 falls under the ORF class, with uncertain function. This CDR3 comprises 14 residues. Between the trimmed V and J ends, which lost 0 bases and 3 bases, there was a span of 9 bases. CDR3 region: CASSQSQDLYEQYF. The CDR3 coding sequence is TGCGCCAGCAGTCAATCCCAGGACCTCTACGAGCAGTACTTC.

As concerns this clone: The junction does not match germline at one end; this may be a read error. The V gene is TRBV29-1, the J gene TRBJ1-1; tentatively, D is TRBD1 (5 bases). Per germline, CDR1 SQVTM and CDR2 ANQGSEA. The CDR3 covers 13 residues. CDR3 in amino acids: CSVLQVLNAEAFF. The CDR3 DNA reads as TGCAGCGTACTACAGGTTCTGAACGCTGAAGCTTTCTTT.

The chain is built from TRBV5-6 and TRBJ1-6; D is unclear. The germline gives CDR1 SGHDT, CDR2 YYEEEE. CDR3 length: 17 amino acids. V lost 4 bases, J lost 10 bases, and 24 bases lay in between. The CDR3 here is CASSPRSPEAMRSPLHF. The CDR3, as DNA: TGTGCCAGCAGCCCTCGGTCACCGGAAGCCATGCGATCACCCCTCCACTTT.

The chain links TRBV18 to TRBJ1-1, with D unclear. The CDR3 sequence is 14 residues long. The V end was cut by 6 bases, the J end by 1 base, with 12 bases between. CDR1 is KGHSH, CDR2 LQKENI, per germline. The CDR3 coding sequence is TGTGCCAGCTCCCCCGGTCTCGAGAACACTGAAGCTTTCTTT. Amino acids: CASSPGLENTEAFF.